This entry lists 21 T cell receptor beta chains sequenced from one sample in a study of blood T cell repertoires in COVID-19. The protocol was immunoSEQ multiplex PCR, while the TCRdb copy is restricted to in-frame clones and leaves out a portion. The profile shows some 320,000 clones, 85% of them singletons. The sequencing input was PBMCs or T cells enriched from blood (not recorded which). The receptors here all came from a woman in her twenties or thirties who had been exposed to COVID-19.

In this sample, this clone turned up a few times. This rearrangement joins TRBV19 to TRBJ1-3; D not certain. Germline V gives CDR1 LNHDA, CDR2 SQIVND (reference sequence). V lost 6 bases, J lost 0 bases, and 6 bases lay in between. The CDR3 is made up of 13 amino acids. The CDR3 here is CASSSGSGNTIYF. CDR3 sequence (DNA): TGTGCCAGTAGCTCCGGCTCTGGAAACACCATATATTTT.

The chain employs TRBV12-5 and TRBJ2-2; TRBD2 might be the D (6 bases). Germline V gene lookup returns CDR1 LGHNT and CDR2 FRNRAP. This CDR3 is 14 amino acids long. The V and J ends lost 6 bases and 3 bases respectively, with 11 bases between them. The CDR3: CASGPGGDTGELFF. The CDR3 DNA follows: TGTGCTAGTGGCCCCGGCGGGGACACCGGGGAGCTGTTTTTT. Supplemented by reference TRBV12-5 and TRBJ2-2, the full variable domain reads DARVTQTPRHKVTEMGQEVTMRCQPILGHNTVFWYRQTMMQGLELLAYFRNRAPLDDSGMPKDRFSAEMPDATLATLKIQPSEPRDSAVYFCASGPGGDTGELFFGEGSRLTVL.

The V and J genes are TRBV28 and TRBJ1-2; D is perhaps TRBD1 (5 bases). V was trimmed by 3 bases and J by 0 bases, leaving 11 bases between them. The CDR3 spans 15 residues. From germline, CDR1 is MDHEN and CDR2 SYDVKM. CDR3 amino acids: CASSLTAHANYGYTF. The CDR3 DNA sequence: TGTGCCAGCAGTTTGACAGCCCATGCTAACTATGGCTACACCTTC.

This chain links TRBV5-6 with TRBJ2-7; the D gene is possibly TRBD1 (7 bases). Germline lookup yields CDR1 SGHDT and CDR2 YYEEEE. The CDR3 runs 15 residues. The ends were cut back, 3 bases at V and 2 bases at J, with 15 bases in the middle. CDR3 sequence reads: CASSWTTGETYEQYF. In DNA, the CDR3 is TGTGCCAGCAGCTGGACTACAGGGGAGACCTACGAGCAGTACTTC.

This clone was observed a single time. CDR3 nucleotides: TGTGCCAGCAGCCGCCTGACTAGCGGGGGGAACCACAATGAGCAGTTCTTC. It translates to CASSRLTSGGNHNEQFF. The chain employs TRBV7-3 and TRBJ2-1; TRBD2 matches at 13 bases. There are 17 residues in the CDR3. The V gene end was trimmed by 5 bases and the J gene end by 5 bases; junction bases not matched to a gene: 9. The V gene's germline CDR1 is SGHTA and CDR2 FQGTGA.

The CDR3 bases are TGTGCCAGCAGCTTAGCGGGGGGATTCCCCTACGAGCAGTACTTC. It translates to CASSLAGGFPYEQYF. This chain uses TRBV7-2 with TRBJ2-7; tentative D call: TRBD2 (6 bases). The CDR3 length is 15 residues. Deletions cut 0 bases from V and 2 bases from J, with 11 bases between. Germline values: CDR1 SGHTA, CDR2 FQGNSA.

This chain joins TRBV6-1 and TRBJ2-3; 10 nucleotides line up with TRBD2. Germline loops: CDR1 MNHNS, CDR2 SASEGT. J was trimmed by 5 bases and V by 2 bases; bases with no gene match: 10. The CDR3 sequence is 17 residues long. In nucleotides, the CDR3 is TGTGCCAGCAGTGAACTAGCGGGAGTGGCTGGAGTAGATACGCAGTATTTT. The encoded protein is CASSELAGVAGVDTQYF.

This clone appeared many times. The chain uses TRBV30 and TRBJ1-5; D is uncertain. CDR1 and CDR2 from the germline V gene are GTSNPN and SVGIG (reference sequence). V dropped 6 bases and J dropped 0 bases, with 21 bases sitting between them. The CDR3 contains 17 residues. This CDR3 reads CACFCPPKVISNQPQHF. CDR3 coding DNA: TGTGCCTGCTTCTGCCCCCCTAAAGTAATTAGCAATCAGCCCCAGCATTTT.

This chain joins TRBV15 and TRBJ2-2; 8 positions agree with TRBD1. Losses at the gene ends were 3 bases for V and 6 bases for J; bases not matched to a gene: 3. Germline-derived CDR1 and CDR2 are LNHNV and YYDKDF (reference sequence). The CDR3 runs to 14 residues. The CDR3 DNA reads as TGTGCCACCAGCAGCAGGGGGCTTGCCGGGGAGCTGTTTTTT. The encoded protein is CATSSRGLAGELFF.

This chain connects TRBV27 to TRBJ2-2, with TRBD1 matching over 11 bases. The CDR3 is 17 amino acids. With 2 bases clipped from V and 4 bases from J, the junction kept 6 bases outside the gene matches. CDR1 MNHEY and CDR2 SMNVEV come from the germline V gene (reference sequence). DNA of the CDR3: TGTGCCAGCAGTTTACAAGGACAGGGGGCGGTCACCGGGGAGCTGTTTTTT. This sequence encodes CASSLQGQGAVTGELFF.

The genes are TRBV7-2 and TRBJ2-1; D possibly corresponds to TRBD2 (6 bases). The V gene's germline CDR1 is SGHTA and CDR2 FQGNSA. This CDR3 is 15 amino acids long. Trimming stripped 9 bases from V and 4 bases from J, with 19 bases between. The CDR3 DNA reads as TGTGCCAGTCGGAGGGACCCATCGGGATACAATGAGCAGTTCTTC. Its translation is CASRRDPSGYNEQFF.

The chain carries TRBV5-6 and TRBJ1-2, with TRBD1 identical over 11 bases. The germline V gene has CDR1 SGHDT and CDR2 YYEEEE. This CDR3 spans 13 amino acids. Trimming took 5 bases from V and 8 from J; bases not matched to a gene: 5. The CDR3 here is CASSTDRGLGYTF. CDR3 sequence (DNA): TGTGCCAGCAGTACGGACAGGGGGCTAGGCTACACCTTC.

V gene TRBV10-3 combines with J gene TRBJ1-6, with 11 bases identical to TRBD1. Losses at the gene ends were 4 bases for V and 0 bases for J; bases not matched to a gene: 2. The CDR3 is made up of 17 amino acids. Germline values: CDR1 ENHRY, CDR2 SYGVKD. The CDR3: CAISAGTGGSYNSPLHF. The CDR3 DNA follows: TGTGCCATCAGTGCCGGGACAGGGGGCTCCTATAATTCACCCCTCCACTTT.

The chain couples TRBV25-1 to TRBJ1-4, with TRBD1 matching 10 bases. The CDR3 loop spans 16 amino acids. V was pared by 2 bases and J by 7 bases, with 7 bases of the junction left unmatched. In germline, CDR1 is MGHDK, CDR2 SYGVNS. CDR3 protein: CASSEVRGTGVEKLFF. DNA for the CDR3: TGTGCCAGCAGTGAAGTGAGGGGGACAGGGGTTGAAAAACTGTTTTTT.

In nucleotides, the CDR3 is TGTGCCAGCAGCGTAGAGGCGGGGTCGCCCCAGCATTTT. Translated: CASSVEAGSPQHF. The chain has TRBV9 and TRBJ1-5; no definite D call. V was clipped by 0 bases and J by 9 bases, with 10 bases between them. This CDR3 region has 13 residues. Per germline, CDR1 SGDLS and CDR2 YYNGEE.

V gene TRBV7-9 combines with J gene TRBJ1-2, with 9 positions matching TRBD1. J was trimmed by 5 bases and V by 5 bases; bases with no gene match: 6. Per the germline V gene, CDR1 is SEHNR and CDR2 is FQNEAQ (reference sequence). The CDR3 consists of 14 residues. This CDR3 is CASSPGQGPYGYTF. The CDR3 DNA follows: TGTGCCAGCAGCCCGGGACAGGGCCCATATGGCTACACCTTC.

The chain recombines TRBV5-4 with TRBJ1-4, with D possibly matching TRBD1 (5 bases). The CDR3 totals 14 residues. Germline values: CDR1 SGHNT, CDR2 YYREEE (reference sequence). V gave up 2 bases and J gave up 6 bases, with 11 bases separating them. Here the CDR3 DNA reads TGTGCCAGCAGCTTAAAAACAGGTTATGAAAAACTGTTTTTT. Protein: CASSLKTGYEKLFF.

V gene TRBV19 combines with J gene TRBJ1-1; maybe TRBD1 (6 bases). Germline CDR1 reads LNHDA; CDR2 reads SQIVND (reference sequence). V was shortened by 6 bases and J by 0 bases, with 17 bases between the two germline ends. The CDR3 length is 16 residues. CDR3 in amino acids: CASSKAGGRMNTEAFF. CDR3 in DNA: TGTGCCAGTAGCAAGGCGGGGGGCCGGATGAACACTGAAGCTTTCTTT.

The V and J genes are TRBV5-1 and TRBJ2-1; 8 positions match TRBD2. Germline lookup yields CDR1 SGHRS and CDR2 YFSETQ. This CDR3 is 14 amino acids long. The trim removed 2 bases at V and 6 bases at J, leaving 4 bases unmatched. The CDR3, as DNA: TGCGCCAGCAGCTTAGGACTAGCAGGCAATGAGCAGTTCTTC. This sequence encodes CASSLGLAGNEQFF.

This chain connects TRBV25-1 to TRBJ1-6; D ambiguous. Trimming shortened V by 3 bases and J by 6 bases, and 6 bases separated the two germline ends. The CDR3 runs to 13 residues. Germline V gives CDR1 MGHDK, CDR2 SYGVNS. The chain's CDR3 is CASSDRFNSPLHF. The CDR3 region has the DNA TGTGCCAGCAGTGACAGGTTTAATTCACCCCTCCACTTT.

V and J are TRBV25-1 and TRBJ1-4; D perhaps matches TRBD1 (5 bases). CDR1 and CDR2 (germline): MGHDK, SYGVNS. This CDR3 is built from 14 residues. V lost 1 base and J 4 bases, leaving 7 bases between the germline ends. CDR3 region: CASSEFGGNEKLFF. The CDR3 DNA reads TGTGCCAGCAGTGAATTCGGGGGTAATGAAAAACTGTTTTTT.